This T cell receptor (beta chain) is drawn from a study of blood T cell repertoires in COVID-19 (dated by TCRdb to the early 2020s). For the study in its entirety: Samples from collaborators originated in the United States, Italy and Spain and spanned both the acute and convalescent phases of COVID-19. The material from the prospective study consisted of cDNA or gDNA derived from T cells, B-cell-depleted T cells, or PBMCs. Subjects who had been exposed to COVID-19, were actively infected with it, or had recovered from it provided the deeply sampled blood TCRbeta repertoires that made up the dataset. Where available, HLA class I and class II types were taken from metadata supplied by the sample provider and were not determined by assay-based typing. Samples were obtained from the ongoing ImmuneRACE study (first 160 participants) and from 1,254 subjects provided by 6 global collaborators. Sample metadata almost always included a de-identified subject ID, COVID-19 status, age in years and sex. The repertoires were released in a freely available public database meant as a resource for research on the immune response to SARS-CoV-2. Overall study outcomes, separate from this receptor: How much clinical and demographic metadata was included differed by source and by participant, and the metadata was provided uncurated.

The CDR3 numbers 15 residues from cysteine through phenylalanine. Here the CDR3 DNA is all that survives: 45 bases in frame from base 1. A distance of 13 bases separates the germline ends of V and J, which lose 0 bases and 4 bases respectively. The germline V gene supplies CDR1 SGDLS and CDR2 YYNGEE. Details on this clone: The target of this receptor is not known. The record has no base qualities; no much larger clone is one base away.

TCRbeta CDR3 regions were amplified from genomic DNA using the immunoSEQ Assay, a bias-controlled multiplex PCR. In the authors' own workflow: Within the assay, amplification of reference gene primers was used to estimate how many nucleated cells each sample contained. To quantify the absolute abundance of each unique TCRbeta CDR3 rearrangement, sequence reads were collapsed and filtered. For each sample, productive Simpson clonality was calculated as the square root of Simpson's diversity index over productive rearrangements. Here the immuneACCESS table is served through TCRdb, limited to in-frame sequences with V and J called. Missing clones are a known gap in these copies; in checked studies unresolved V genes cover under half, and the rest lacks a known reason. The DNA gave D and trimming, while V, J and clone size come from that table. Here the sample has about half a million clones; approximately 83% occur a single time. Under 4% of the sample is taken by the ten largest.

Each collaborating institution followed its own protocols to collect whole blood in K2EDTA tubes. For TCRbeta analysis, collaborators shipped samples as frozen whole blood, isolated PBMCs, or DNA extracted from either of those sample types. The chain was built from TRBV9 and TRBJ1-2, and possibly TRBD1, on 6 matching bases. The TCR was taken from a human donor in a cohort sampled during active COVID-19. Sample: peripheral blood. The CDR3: CASSVGAGEGYGYTF. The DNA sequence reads TGTGCCAGCAGCGTAGGGGCAGGGGAAGGCTATGGCTACACCTTC.